The 29 T cell receptor beta chains below all came from one sample that was sequenced in a study of early T cells in non-severe SARS-CoV-2 infection. TCRdb called the 5' RACE reads again in MiXCR, with one record for every CDR3 protein. The sample records tens of thousands of distinct CDR3 sequences, roughly 9.2% being singletons. The sample taken for sequencing was whole blood. These TCRs come from an adult who was a healthcare worker with PCR-confirmed SARS-CoV-2 infection or an uninfected control (not recorded which).

The chain couples TRBV3-1 to TRBJ2-7; D gene uncertain. V lost 1 base and J 2 bases, leaving 12 bases between the germline ends. The germline gives CDR1 LGHDT, CDR2 YNNKEL (reference sequence). This CDR3 contains 15 residues. CDR3 bases: TGTGCCAGCAGCCAAGCGACGAATACAGCCTACGAGCAGTACTTC. Amino acid sequence: CASSQATNTAYEQYF.

This clonotype was counted at least ten times. The chain joins TRBV11-2 to TRBJ2-3; 10 nucleotides align to TRBD2. Germline-derived CDR1 and CDR2 are SGHAT and FQNNGV. The CDR3 contains 16 residues. The V gene end was trimmed by 0 bases and the J gene end by 5 bases; junction bases not matched to a gene: 5. The CDR3 loop is CASSLDGAGGRDTQYF. CDR3 in DNA: TGTGCCAGCAGCTTAGACGGAGCGGGAGGGCGAGATACGCAGTATTTT.

This clonotype was seen ten or more times. The J gene is TRBJ1-2, the V gene TRBV15; no clear D gene. CDR3 length: 13 amino acids. CDR1 LNHNV and CDR2 YYDKDF come from the germline V gene (reference sequence). V was cut by 0 bases and J by 8 bases, with 10 bases left in between. The CDR3 here is CATSRDFSTGYTF. CDR3 nucleotide sequence: TGTGCCACCAGCAGAGATTTTTCGACCGGCTACACCTTC.

In its sample, this clonotype was seen many times. V usage is TRBV27 and J usage is TRBJ2-2; a possible D gene is TRBD1 (6 bases). CDR3 length equals 15 residues. V shed 2 bases and J shed 1 base, with 8 bases lying between them. CDR1 is MNHEY, CDR2 SMNVEV, per germline (reference sequence). The chain's CDR3 is CASSLQTGNTGELFF. In DNA form, the CDR3 reads TGTGCCAGCAGTTTACAGACAGGGAACACCGGGGAGCTGTTTTTT.

This clonotype came up many times. The V and J genes are TRBV12-3 or TRBV12-4 and TRBJ2-7; possible D gene TRBD2, 6 bases. The CDR3 runs to 15 residues. V was cut by 4 bases and J by 3 bases, with 16 bases left in between. The CDR3 reads CASSSDTSGVYEQYF. The CDR3 bases are TGTGCCAGCAGTTCGGACACGTCGGGAGTCTACGAGCAGTACTTC.

This clonotype has ten or more counts. J is TRBJ2-2 and V is TRBV6-1; no clear D gene. The CDR3 runs 15 residues. CDR1 is MNHNS and CDR2 is SASEGT in the germline V gene. Trimming left V 7 bases short and J 1 base short, with 13 bases between. CDR3 residues: CASTPNRENTGELFF. CDR3 bases: TGTGCCAGCACCCCCAATAGAGAGAACACCGGGGAGCTGTTTTTT.

This clonotype was counted ten times or more. The CDR3, as DNA: TGTGCCAGCAGCTTAGCGACAGGGGGCCGGACCCAGTACTTC. It codes for CASSLATGGRTQYF. V is TRBV7-2 and J is TRBJ2-5; 10 nucleotides line up with TRBD1. The V and J ends lost 0 bases and 7 bases, in that order; junction bases with no gene match: 2. From germline, CDR1 is SGHTA and CDR2 FQGNSA. CDR3 length: 14 residues.

The sample holds many counts of this clonotype. The chain recombines TRBV18 with TRBJ2-2; D gene ambiguous. V lost 6 bases, J lost 0 bases, and 14 bases lay in between. This CDR3 contains 16 residues. Germline V gene sequence: CDR1 KGHSH, CDR2 LQKENI. CDR3 nucleotide sequence: TGTGCCAGCTCCTCGGGTCGAACGACGAACACCGGGGAGCTGTTTTTT. It encodes CASSSGRTTNTGELFF. The entire variable domain, with the rest obtained from reference TRBV18 and TRBJ2-2, is as follows: NAGVMQNPRHLVRRRGQEARLRCSPMKGHSHVYWYRQLPEEGLKFMVYLQKENIIDESGMPKERFSAEFPKEGPSILRIQQVVRGDSAAYFCASSSGRTTNTGELFFGEGSRLTVL.

This clonotype was counted many times. The chain combines TRBV19 with TRBJ1-5, with 11 bases identical to TRBD1. The junction had 9 bases not matched to a gene; V was cut back by 6 bases and J by 5 bases. The CDR3 extends over 16 amino acids. CDR1 is LNHDA and CDR2 is SQIVND in the germline V gene (reference sequence). The CDR3 bases are TGTGCCAGTAGCCTTCAACCGGGACAGGGGGATCAGCCCCAGCATTTT. Protein sequence: CASSLQPGQGDQPQHF.

Only a few counts were recorded for this clonotype. The gene calls are TRBV6-1 and TRBJ1-3, with D tentatively TRBD1 (5 bases). The V gene's germline CDR1 is MNHNS and CDR2 SASEGT. V lost 6 bases to trimming and J lost 0 bases, with 12 bases between them. This CDR3 is built from 15 residues. For the CDR3, the DNA is TGTGCCAGCAGGGCAGGGCATTCCTCTGGAAACACCATATATTTT. Translation: CASRAGHSSGNTIYF.

This clonotype came up many times. This chain connects TRBV11-2 to TRBJ2-5; 12 bases are a match to TRBD2. The V and J ends lost 2 bases and 11 bases, in that order; junction bases with no gene match: 21. Germline V gene lookup returns CDR1 SGHAT and CDR2 FQNNGV. CDR3 size: 19 residues. The CDR3 DNA reads TGTGCCAGCAGCTTACACGGACTAGCGGGAATAGCAAGAGAGAAAAAGCAGTACTTC. Protein sequence: CASSLHGLAGIAREKKQYF.

This chain joins TRBV9 and TRBJ1-4; D is unclear. The CDR3 length is 15 residues. The V gene lost 0 bases and the J gene lost 3 bases, with 9 bases spanning the gap. From germline, CDR1 is SGDLS and CDR2 YYNGEE. CDR3 sequence (DNA): TGTGCCAGCAGCGTAGGGCCAGGACCTAATGAAAAACTGTTTTTT. Amino acid sequence: CASSVGPGPNEKLFF.

This clonotype was counted a few times. The rearrangement joins TRBV3-1 to TRBJ2-1, with D perhaps TRBD2 (5 bases). V was pared by 4 bases and J by 5 bases, with 21 bases between. Germline loops: CDR1 LGHDT, CDR2 YNNKEL (reference sequence). The CDR3 covers 17 residues. CDR3 protein: CASSRGLLQQINNEQFF. CDR3 bases: TGTGCCAGCAGCCGAGGACTCCTCCAACAAATCAACAATGAGCAGTTCTTC.

This clonotype was picked up many times. The V call is TRBV18, the J call TRBJ2-2, with TRBD1 as a possible D gene (5 bases). The V end lost 3 bases, the J end lost 0 bases, and 11 bases lay between the germline ends. The CDR3 spans 16 residues. Germline CDR1 and CDR2: KGHSH and LQKENI. The CDR3 coding sequence is TGTGCCAGCTCACCTGCGACAGACGCGAACACCGGGGAGCTGTTTTTT. This sequence encodes CASSPATDANTGELFF.

This clonotype was seen only once. The CDR3 does not close with the conserved phenylalanine or tryptophan, likely indicating a read error. The chain is built from TRBV11-1 and TRBJ2-1; 7 nucleotides match TRBD1. From germline, CDR1 is SGHAT and CDR2 FQDESV (reference sequence). The CDR3 is 15 amino acids. J lost 4 bases, V lost 8 bases, and 11 bases had no gene match. The DNA for the CDR3 is TGTGCCAGCGGGGGACCCGGGACAGTTTACAATGAGCAGTTCTCC. Translation gives CASGGPGTVYNEQFS.

This clonotype has only a few counts. For the CDR3, the DNA is TGTGCCAGCGTGGGACGAATTAACTATGGCTACACCTTC. This gives the protein CASVGRINYGYTF. The rearrangement links TRBV2 to TRBJ1-2; a weak D match, TRBD1 (5 bases). CDR3 length: 13 residues. Trimming cost V 8 bases and J 1 base, with 11 bases left between them. Germline-derived CDR1 and CDR2 are SNHLY and FYNNEI.

V is TRBV7-8 and J is TRBJ2-2, with 9 bases fitting TRBD1. There are 16 residues in the CDR3. V was clipped by 5 bases and J by 1 base; unmatched bases: 5. Germline lookup yields CDR1 SGHVS and CDR2 FQNEAQ. The CDR3 region has the DNA TGTGCCAGCAGCGAACACAGGGGGCGGAACACCGGGGAGCTGTTTTTT. It codes for CASSEHRGRNTGELFF.

The genes are TRBV20-1 and TRBJ2-7; D is unresolved. The CDR3 is 13 amino acids. V lost 7 bases, J lost 0 bases, and 13 bases lay in between. Germline CDR1 reads DFQATT; CDR2 reads SNEGSKA (reference sequence). CDR3 protein: CSVSYASSYEQYF. CDR3 nucleotides: TGCAGTGTGAGCTACGCTAGCTCCTACGAGCAGTACTTC.

The V and J genes are TRBV18 and TRBJ2-1; D remains ambiguous. Trimming took 5 bases from V and 10 from J, leaving 9 bases between them. CDR1 KGHSH and CDR2 LQKENI come from the germline V gene. The CDR3 has 11 amino acids. The CDR3 bases are TGTGCCAGCTCAGCCCTAGGGGAGCAGTTCTTC. Its translation is CASSALGEQFF.

This clonotype has ten or more counts. The chain couples TRBV3-1 to TRBJ1-1, with 11 bases identical to TRBD1. CDR1 is LGHDT, CDR2 YNNKEL, per germline (reference sequence). The CDR3 loop spans 15 amino acids. The junction had 6 bases not matched to a gene; V was cut back by 5 bases and J by 4 bases. CDR3 amino acids: CASSKGQGAVTEAFF. Here the CDR3 DNA reads TGTGCCAGCAGCAAAGGACAGGGGGCAGTCACTGAAGCTTTCTTT.

This clonotype was detected a few times. The gene calls are TRBV12-3 or TRBV12-4 and TRBJ2-7, with D possibly being TRBD1 (5 bases). This CDR3 spans 13 amino acids. Trimming took off 6 bases at V and 3 bases at J, with 12 bases between the two ends. CDR3 residues: CASRLGQGYEQYF. DNA for the CDR3: TGTGCCAGCAGACTGGGGCAGGGCTACGAGCAGTACTTC.

The sample holds many counts of this clonotype. The gene calls are TRBV29-1 and TRBJ1-5, with D perhaps matching TRBD1 (5 bases). The V gene's germline CDR1 is SQVTM and CDR2 ANQGSEA. V shed 7 bases and J shed 4 bases, with 14 bases lying between them. The CDR3 sequence is 13 residues long. CDR3 sequence: CSARDGGNQPQHF. As DNA, the CDR3 is TGCAGCGCACGGGACGGCGGGAATCAGCCCCAGCATTTT.

The table lists this clonotype with many counts. This chain uses TRBV7-2 with TRBJ1-1; maybe TRBD1 (5 bases). Germline V lookup: CDR1 SGHTA, CDR2 FQGNSA. This CDR3 comprises 15 residues. Trimming removed 1 base from V and 5 bases from J, with 14 bases in between. The CDR3 DNA reads TGTGCCAGCAGCTTAGTGGTGGGGGGTCGGACTGAAGCTTTCTTT. It is translated as CASSLVVGGRTEAFF.

This clonotype was recorded at least ten times. The chain carries TRBV20-1 and TRBJ2-3; TRBD2 matches at 11 bases. V was pared by 0 bases and J by 4 bases, with 18 bases of the junction left unmatched. The CDR3 covers 20 residues. The germline V gene has CDR1 DFQATT and CDR2 SNEGSKA (reference sequence). In DNA, the CDR3 is TGCAGTGCTAGAGACCTAAAACTAGCGGGGGACCTAATGACTCCAGATACGCAGTATTTT. Amino acids: CSARDLKLAGDLMTPDTQYF.

The J gene is TRBJ1-1, the V gene TRBV7-9; no clear D. Germline values: CDR1 SEHNR, CDR2 FQNEAQ (reference sequence). This CDR3 has 15 amino acids. V was pared by 1 base and J by 4 bases, with 13 bases between. The CDR3 here is CASSLGSRGFTEAFF. The CDR3, as DNA: TGTGCCAGCAGCTTAGGGTCACGGGGATTCACTGAAGCTTTCTTT. Variable domain in full (rest from reference TRBV7-9 and TRBJ1-1): DTGVSQNPRHKITKRGQNVTFRCDPISEHNRLYWYRQTLGQGPEFLTYFQNEAQLEKSRLLSDRFSAERPKGSFSTLEIQRTEQGDSAMYLCASSLGSRGFTEAFFGQGTRLTVV.

This clonotype appeared many times. This chain uses TRBV19 with TRBJ2-1; D is unresolved. This CDR3 is built from 13 residues. Germline CDR1 reads LNHDA; CDR2 reads SQIVND (reference sequence). Trimming shortened V by 7 bases and J by 4 bases, and 11 bases separated the two germline ends. Here the CDR3 reads CASTRSGYNEQFF. The CDR3 DNA reads TGTGCCAGTACCCGGTCGGGTTACAATGAGCAGTTCTTC.

This clonotype has a handful of counts. The genes are TRBV6-4 and TRBJ2-2; D may be TRBD2 (5 bases). V lost 2 bases and J 4 bases, leaving 5 bases between the germline ends. Germline V gene data show CDR1 as MRHNA and CDR2 as SNTAGT. CDR3 length: 13 amino acids. CDR3 in amino acids: CASSDTSTGELFF. CDR3 bases: TGTGCCAGCAGTGACACTAGCACCGGGGAGCTGTTTTTT.

This clonotype has only a few counts. This chain links TRBV20-1 with TRBJ2-3; weak D call: TRBD2 (6 bases). The CDR3 spans 13 residues. Between the trimmed V and J ends, which lost 7 bases and 1 base, there was a span of 12 bases. Looked up from germline, CDR1 is DFQATT and CDR2 is SNEGSKA (reference sequence). In DNA, the CDR3 is TGCAGTGTCGCGGGGCGGGGCACAGATACGCAGTATTTT. Translation gives CSVAGRGTDTQYF.

This clonotype appeared many times. The V call is TRBV19, the J call TRBJ2-3; D gene unclear. This CDR3 region has 14 residues. Germline V gene sequence: CDR1 LNHDA, CDR2 SQIVND (reference sequence). With 3 bases removed from V and 5 bases from J, the gap between germline ends came to 12 bases. The CDR3 DNA reads TGTGCCAGTAGTATCGGCAGCCCGAGAGATACGCAGTATTTT. Translation gives CASSIGSPRDTQYF.